The present T cell receptor (beta chain) was sequenced within a study of cytomegalovirus exposure and HLA in healthy donors. The wider study: The roughly 120 million unique TCR beta sequences, from roughly 170 million T cells, were found by an earlier analysis.

The PCR contained 60 Vbeta and 13 Jbeta primers. Profiled with immunoSEQ multiplex PCR; TCRdb holds only in-frame clones, not every one. The data hold 220,000 or so clones, with about 75% observed a single time. As to this clone: Its specificity is unknown.

V was shortened by 3 bases and J by 5 bases, with 10 bases between the two germline ends. The CDR3 covers 13 residues. CDR1 is SNHLY, CDR2 FYNNEI, per germline. Study-level results: A later analysis linked a missense DCLRE1C variant to TCR beta V- and J-gene trimming. The availability of immune exposure information extended only to CMV serostatus.

The source of this sequence is a woman in her twenties or thirties in good health and CMV-seronegative. The sample taken for sequencing was PBMCs. The chain couples TRBV2 to TRBJ1-1; perhaps TRBD1 as D (6 bases). CDR3 amino acids: CASSDVGQTEAFF. The CDR3 DNA is TGTGCCAGCAGTGATGTAGGACAGACTGAAGCTTTCTTT.